This entry features one T cell receptor (beta chain) sequence. Its antigen is still unknown. This entry comes from a study of tissue T cells after allogeneic stem cell transplantation. Findings of the study overall: Within patients, tissue anatomy strongly shaped TCR repertoire composition.

The repertoire was sequenced with immunoSEQ multiplex PCR; TCRdb's copy has only in-frame clones and lacks some. The data contain approximately 5,800 clones, approximately 80% of them seen just once; the ten biggest clones take up 5.5%. From germline, CDR1 is MGHRA and CDR2 YSYEKL. The CDR3 totals 16 residues. The V end lost 1 base, the J end lost 9 bases, and 18 bases lay between the germline ends. The chain has TRBV4-1 and TRBJ2-2; D is uncertain. The receptor comes from a man aged 35 to 69 who later had graft-versus-host disease after an allogeneic stem cell transplant. Material: blood, obtained before transplantation. The CDR3 DNA reads TGCGCCAGCAGCCAAGTTGATTTAGGGTTCCCCAGGGAGCTGTTTTTT. This codes for CASSQVDLGFPRELFF.